Listed below are T cell receptor beta chains from one sample, sequenced in a study of blood T cell repertoires in COVID-19. Clones were sequenced by immunoSEQ multiplex PCR, and TCRdb holds only the in-frame ones, with some missing. The sample records some 300,000 clones, 90% to 95% being singletons. The specimen was PBMCs or T cells enriched from blood (not recorded which). The receptors here all came from a woman younger than 45 who had been exposed to COVID-19. The CDR3 runs from the conserved cysteine through the conserved F or W. The order of the fields is clone size, V gene, J gene, D gene, CDR3 length, CDR3 DNA, CDR3 protein. The D gene is left open where the match is weak. Rows give clone size only sometimes, using once, few, many, or a class for an expanded clone.

clone size: NA
V gene: TRBV6-5
J gene: TRBJ1-2
D gene: TRBD1
CDR3 length: 15
CDR3 DNA: TGTGCCAGCAGTCGGATGGGACAGTATGACTATGGCTACACCTTC
CDR3 protein: CASSRMGQYDYGYTF

clone size: NA
V gene: TRBV6-2/TRBV6-3
J gene: TRBJ1-2
D gene: NA
CDR3 length: 15
CDR3 DNA: TGTGCCAGCAGTTACTCGCATGGGACATCCCATGGCTACACCTTC
CDR3 protein: CASSYSHGTSHGYTF

clone size: NA
V gene: TRBV4-3
J gene: TRBJ2-5
D gene: NA
CDR3 length: 13
CDR3 DNA: TGCGCCAGCAGCCGCAAGTCCGGAGAGACCCAGTACTTC
CDR3 protein: CASSRKSGETQYF

clone size: NA
V gene: TRBV27
J gene: TRBJ1-2
D gene: NA
CDR3 length: 14
CDR3 DNA: TGTGCCAGCAGTTTATCCGGGTACGACTATGGCTACACCTTC
CDR3 protein: CASSLSGYDYGYTF

clone size: NA
V gene: TRBV18
J gene: TRBJ1-1
D gene: TRBD1
CDR3 length: 13
CDR3 DNA: TGTGCCAGCTCAAATGACAGGGCGCCTGAAGCTTTCTTT
CDR3 protein: CASSNDRAPEAFF

clone size: NA
V gene: TRBV15
J gene: TRBJ2-3
D gene: TRBD2
CDR3 length: 18
CDR3 DNA: TGTGCCACCAGCAGAGATTTGGGGCGGGGGGGACGCACAGATACGCAGTATTTT
CDR3 protein: CATSRDLGRGGRTDTQYF

clone size: NA
V gene: TRBV9
J gene: TRBJ1-2
D gene: NA
CDR3 length: 14
CDR3 DNA: TGTGCCAGCAGCGTCCTGGGACTGGACTATGGCTACACCTTC
CDR3 protein: CASSVLGLDYGYTF

clone size: NA
V gene: TRBV4-3
J gene: TRBJ2-2
D gene: TRBD1
CDR3 length: 18
CDR3 DNA: TGCGCCAGCAGCCAGGGGACTCGGACAGGGGTGAACACCGGGGAGCTGTTTTTT
CDR3 protein: CASSQGTRTGVNTGELFF

clone size: NA
V gene: TRBV4-2
J gene: TRBJ1-3
D gene: TRBD1
CDR3 length: 15
CDR3 DNA: TGTGCCAGCAGCCTTTCGGACAGGACTGGAAACACCATATATTTT
CDR3 protein: CASSLSDRTGNTIYF

clone size: once
V gene: TRBV6-1
J gene: TRBJ1-1
D gene: TRBD1
CDR3 length: 13
CDR3 DNA: TGTGCCAGCAGTGAAGGGGACAGCCTTGAAGCTTTCTTT
CDR3 protein: CASSEGDSLEAFF

clone size: NA
V gene: TRBV20-1
J gene: TRBJ1-5
D gene: NA
CDR3 length: 14
CDR3 DNA: TGCAGTGCTAGTAGAGGGAATAGCAATCAGCCCCAGCATTTT
CDR3 protein: CSASRGNSNQPQHF

clone size: NA
V gene: TRBV11-1
J gene: TRBJ1-1
D gene: NA
CDR3 length: 14
CDR3 DNA: TGTGCCAGCAGCTTCGGGGATGTGAACACTGAAGCTTTCTTT
CDR3 protein: CASSFGDVNTEAFF

clone size: NA
V gene: TRBV29-1
J gene: TRBJ2-2
D gene: TRBD1
CDR3 length: 13
CDR3 DNA: TGCAGCGTAACAGGGGGCGTTGGTGGGGAGCTGTTTTTT
CDR3 protein: CSVTGGVGGELFF

clone size: few
V gene: TRBV19
J gene: TRBJ1-2
D gene: TRBD1
CDR3 length: 13
CDR3 DNA: TGTGCCAGTAGTCTGGGGACAGTCTATGGCTACACCTTC
CDR3 protein: CASSLGTVYGYTF

clone size: NA
V gene: TRBV12-3/TRBV12-4
J gene: TRBJ1-6
D gene: NA
CDR3 length: 13
CDR3 DNA: TGTGCCAGCACCCGGTCTGGTAATTCACCCCTCCACTTT
CDR3 protein: CASTRSGNSPLHF

clone size: NA
V gene: TRBV30
J gene: TRBJ1-1
D gene: NA
CDR3 length: 13
CDR3 DNA: TGTGCCTGGAGGGCCGGGGGGGTCACTGAAGCTTTCTTT
CDR3 protein: CAWRAGGVTEAFF

clone size: NA
V gene: TRBV12-3/TRBV12-4
J gene: TRBJ1-1
D gene: TRBD1
CDR3 length: 13
CDR3 DNA: TGTGCCAGCAATACGGGGACAGGGGATGAAGCTTTCTTT
CDR3 protein: CASNTGTGDEAFF

clone size: once
V gene: TRBV10-3
J gene: TRBJ1-2
D gene: NA
CDR3 length: 15
CDR3 DNA: TGTGCCATCAGTGAGTCGTGGGAGGCTAACTATGGCTACACCTTC
CDR3 protein: CAISESWEANYGYTF

clone size: once
V gene: TRBV4-1
J gene: TRBJ1-1
D gene: NA
CDR3 length: 11
CDR3 DNA: TGCGCCAGCAGCCAAGCAGGGGTGGCTTTCTTT
CDR3 protein: CASSQAGVAFF

clone size: NA
V gene: TRBV2
J gene: TRBJ2-5
D gene: NA
CDR3 length: 13
CDR3 DNA: TGTGCCAGCAGTGATCAAGCCTTGGAGACCCAGTACTTC
CDR3 protein: CASSDQALETQYF

clone size: NA
V gene: TRBV6-2/TRBV6-3
J gene: TRBJ1-2
D gene: NA
CDR3 length: 12
CDR3 DNA: TGTGCCAGCAGTTACAGACTCTATGGCTACACCTTC
CDR3 protein: CASSYRLYGYTF

clone size: NA
V gene: TRBV24-1
J gene: TRBJ1-2
D gene: NA
CDR3 length: 15
CDR3 DNA: TGTGCCACCAGTGACACGTCGGGGAGGGGCTATGGCTACACCTTC
CDR3 protein: CATSDTSGRGYGYTF

clone size: NA
V gene: TRBV6-5
J gene: TRBJ2-3
D gene: NA
CDR3 length: 13
CDR3 DNA: TGTGCCAGCAGTTACGGCACCACAGATACGCAGTATTTT
CDR3 protein: CASSYGTTDTQYF

clone size: NA
V gene: TRBV10-3
J gene: TRBJ1-2
D gene: TRBD1
CDR3 length: 14
CDR3 DNA: TGTGCCATCAAAGCGGGACAGGGGGCAATTGGCTACACCTTC
CDR3 protein: CAIKAGQGAIGYTF

clone size: NA
V gene: TRBV3-1/TRBV3-2
J gene: TRBJ2-7
D gene: TRBD2
CDR3 length: 16
CDR3 DNA: TGTGCCAGCAGCCACAACCTAGCGGGGAGCGTCTACGAGCAGTACTTC
CDR3 protein: CASSHNLAGSVYEQYF